The rows below give T cell receptor beta chains drawn from one sample of a study of OX40 agonist ivuxolimab in advanced cancers. Sequencing was performed with immunoSEQ multiplex PCR; in TCRdb, only in-frame clones are kept and a portion is missing. The data contain approximately 79,000 clones, 85% of them seen just once; the ten biggest clones take up about 3%. The sequencing here drew on CD4+ or CD8+ T cells sorted from blood, taken in a trial of the OX40 agonist ivuxolimab. The receptors come from an adult with an advanced solid tumor such as melanoma, head and neck, liver or kidney cancer. The CDR3 runs from the conserved cysteine through the conserved F or W. D genes are given only for firm matches. Rows may omit the clone size; those that give it use once, few, many or a size class.

j_gene,d_gene,abundance,v_gene,CDR3aa,CDR3nt
TRBJ2-3,.,.,TRBV4-3,CASSQGVGDGQYF,TGCGCCAGCAGCCAGGGAGTTGGGGACGGGCAGTATTTT
TRBJ2-2,.,.,TRBV6-1,CASIGTEGAGELFF,TGTGCCAGCATCGGAACAGAAGGGGCCGGGGAGCTGTTTTTT
TRBJ2-7,TRBD1,once,TRBV7-8,CASSPQGWSYEQYF,TGTGCCAGCAGCCCACAGGGGTGGTCCTACGAGCAGTACTTC
TRBJ2-7,TRBD1,.,TRBV6-1,CASSELGQGWAEQYF,TGTGCCAGCAGTGAATTGGGACAGGGATGGGCCGAGCAGTACTTC
TRBJ2-1,TRBD2,.,TRBV5-1,CASSRGSGGASHEQFF,TGCGCCAGCAGCAGAGGTAGCGGGGGGGCCAGTCATGAGCAGTTCTTC
TRBJ2-2,TRBD1,.,TRBV11-3,CASSPRDRAVELFF,TGTGCCAGCAGCCCGCGGGACAGGGCGGTAGAGCTGTTTTTT
TRBJ2-1,.,.,TRBV7-6,CASSFGSGANEQFF,TGTGCCAGCAGCTTTGGTTCCGGGGCCAATGAGCAGTTCTTC
TRBJ2-5,.,.,TRBV5-1,CASSLYGNQETQYF,TGCGCCAGCAGCTTGTACGGGAACCAAGAGACCCAGTACTTC
TRBJ2-5,.,.,TRBV5-1,CASSWFQGGHQETQYF,TGCGCCAGCAGCTGGTTCCAGGGGGGGCACCAAGAGACCCAGTACTTC
TRBJ2-1,.,.,TRBV9,CASSVSVESYNEQFF,TGTGCCAGCAGCGTAAGCGTGGAGTCCTACAATGAGCAGTTCTTC
TRBJ2-7,.,.,TRBV7-2,CASSLGAGSYEQYF,TGTGCCAGCAGCTTAGGGGCAGGGTCTTACGAGCAGTACTTC
TRBJ2-5,.,few,TRBV5-4,CASSLAPQETQYF,TGTGCCAGCAGCTTGGCCCCGCAGGAGACCCAGTACTTC
TRBJ1-1,.,.,TRBV5-1,CASSLGGWTEAFF,TGCGCCAGCAGCCTCGGGGGTTGGACTGAAGCTTTCTTT
TRBJ1-4,TRBD1,.,TRBV9,CASSTRQGDYGEKLFF,TGTGCCAGCAGCACAAGACAGGGAGACTATGGTGAAAAACTGTTTTTT
TRBJ2-5,.,.,TRBV6-5,CASSYSQGLETQYF,TGTGCCAGCAGTTATTCCCAGGGATTAGAGACCCAGTACTTC